These T cell receptor beta chains were read from a single sample in a study of human T cells and chemical hapten exposure. TCRdb recomputed calls from the RACE reads with MiXCR, one row per CDR3 protein. This table holds 150,000 or so distinct CDR3 sequences, approximately 15% found once. The starting material was whole blood, obtained in connection with sensitization to the hapten diphenylcyclopropenone (DPC). These receptors were obtained from a woman aged 25 to 39 with alopecia areata. Some clones in this sample may be carry-over from other donors' samples. The CDR3 runs from the conserved cysteine through the conserved F or W. D genes are given only for firm matches. Clone sizes are given selectively: once, few, many, or a class where the clone is expanded.

J: TRBJ2-2; size: .; D: TRBD1; V: TRBV7-2; DNA: TGTGCCAGCAGCTTGACAGGGGGAAGAACCGGGGAGCTGTTTTTT; CDR3: CASSLTGGRTGELFF
J: TRBJ2-5; size: few; D: .; V: TRBV7-9; DNA: TGTGCCAGCAGCCCCCGGGGAGCGCAACAAGAGACCCAGTACTTC; CDR3: CASSPRGAQQETQYF
J: TRBJ1-2; size: few; D: .; V: TRBV7-2; DNA: TGTGCCAGCAGCTTAGGGGCGGGAAAAGATGGCTACACCTTC; CDR3: CASSLGAGKDGYTF
J: TRBJ1-4; size: many; D: TRBD1; V: TRBV12-3/TRBV12-4; DNA: TGCGCCAGCAGCCCGGGACAGACTAATGAAAAACTGTTTTTT; CDR3: CASSPGQTNEKLFF
J: TRBJ2-3; size: few; D: .; V: TRBV7-9; DNA: TGTGCCAGCAGCTTTTCGAAGGGAACAGATACGCAGTATTTT; CDR3: CASSFSKGTDTQYF
J: TRBJ1-4; size: .; D: TRBD1; V: TRBV15; DNA: TGTGCCACCAGCAAAGGACAGGGGAATGGTGAAAAACTGTTTTTT; CDR3: CATSKGQGNGEKLFF
J: TRBJ2-2; size: .; D: TRBD2; V: TRBV7-2; DNA: TGTGCCAGCAGCTCACCTAGCGGGAGTCTCGGCACCGGGGAGCTGTTTTTT; CDR3: CASSSPSGSLGTGELFF
J: TRBJ2-1; size: few; D: TRBD2; V: TRBV28; DNA: TGTGCCAGCAGTACCGGACTAGTAGAGCAGTTCTTC; CDR3: CASSTGLVEQFF
J: TRBJ2-7; size: .; D: .; V: TRBV28; DNA: TGTGCCAGCAGTACTCTACCTGGAGAGCAGTACTTC; CDR3: CASSTLPGEQYF
J: TRBJ1-1; size: few; D: TRBD1; V: TRBV6-5; DNA: TGTGCCAGCAGTTACCGGACAGGGAGGGCTTTCTTT; CDR3: CASSYRTGRAFF
J: TRBJ1-2; size: few; D: TRBD1; V: TRBV11-2; DNA: TGTGCCAGCAGCTTGGACAGGTCCCATGGCTACACCTTC; CDR3: CASSLDRSHGYTF
J: TRBJ1-2; size: few; D: .; V: TRBV29-1; DNA: TGCAGCGCGGGGCTTAGCGATGGCTACACCTTC; CDR3: CSAGLSDGYTF
J: TRBJ1-5; size: .; D: .; V: TRBV6-1; DNA: TGTGCCAGCAGTGAAGCGCACGCAGACAATCAGCCCCAGCATTTT; CDR3: CASSEAHADNQPQHF
J: TRBJ2-1; size: .; D: TRBD2; V: TRBV11-2; DNA: TGTGCCAGCAGCTTAGGTGCGGGGGGGCTAAACAATGAGCAGTTCTTC; CDR3: CASSLGAGGLNNEQFF
J: TRBJ1-5; size: few; D: .; V: TRBV10-3; DNA: TGTGCCATCAGTGAACGGGGGAGCAATCAGCCCCAGCATTTT; CDR3: CAISERGSNQPQHF
J: TRBJ2-5; size: .; D: .; V: TRBV27; DNA: TGTGCCAGCAGTTTAAGTACTTCGGGAGAGACCCAGTACTTC; CDR3: CASSLSTSGETQYF
J: TRBJ2-7; size: .; D: .; V: TRBV18; DNA: TGTGCCAGCTCACCACCCGGGTTTGAGGAGCAGTACTTC; CDR3: CASSPPGFEEQYF
J: TRBJ2-2; size: .; D: .; V: TRBV5-4; DNA: TGTGCCAGCAGCTCTGCGCGTGGGGGACCCACCGGGGAGCTGTTTTTT; CDR3: CASSSARGGPTGELFF
J: TRBJ1-4; size: few; D: .; V: TRBV3-1; DNA: TGTGCCAGCAGCCTGGGACGTTCAACTAATGAAAAACTGTTTTTT; CDR3: CASSLGRSTNEKLFF
J: TRBJ2-1; size: many; D: .; V: TRBV7-8; DNA: TGTGCCAGCAGCTTTTACGGGACGCCCTGGGGAATCGATGAGCAGTTCTTC; CDR3: CASSFYGTPWGIDEQFF
J: TRBJ1-6; size: few; D: .; V: TRBV27; DNA: TGTGCCAGCAGTCCAAAGGGGAGCTCCTATAATTCACCCCTCCACTTT; CDR3: CASSPKGSSYNSPLHF
J: TRBJ2-7; size: .; D: .; V: TRBV29-1; DNA: TGCAGCGCAGAGGGTACCTCCTACGAGCAGTACTTC; CDR3: CSAEGTSYEQYF
J: TRBJ2-1; size: few; D: TRBD2; V: TRBV28; DNA: TGTGCCAGCGACACTAGCGGGGGTTACAATGAGCAGTTCTTC; CDR3: CASDTSGGYNEQFF
J: TRBJ1-1; size: many; D: .; V: TRBV29-1; DNA: TGCAGCGTTCCAACGACGGGGGAGAACACTGAAGCTTTCTTT; CDR3: CSVPTTGENTEAFF
J: TRBJ1-5; size: many; D: .; V: TRBV6-2/TRBV6-3; DNA: TGTGCCAGCAGTAGAGGGGTGGGCAATCAGCCCCAGCATTTT; CDR3: CASSRGVGNQPQHF
J: TRBJ2-2; size: few; D: TRBD1; V: TRBV7-2; DNA: TGTGCCAGCAGCTTAGGACAGGGGCGAACCGGGGAGCTGTTTTTT; CDR3: CASSLGQGRTGELFF
J: TRBJ2-3; size: .; D: TRBD1; V: TRBV5-1; DNA: TGCGCCAGCAGCTTACAGGGGGCGGGAGCAGATACGCAGTATTTT; CDR3: CASSLQGAGADTQYF
J: TRBJ2-3; size: few; D: TRBD2; V: TRBV6-5; DNA: TGTGCCAGCAGGCACCGCCAGTCCCAACTAGCGGGACCACCAGATACGCAGTATTTT; CDR3: CASRHRQSQLAGPPDTQYF
J: TRBJ2-5; size: many; D: TRBD2; V: TRBV6-2/TRBV6-3; DNA: TGTGCCAGCAGCCCCGGGGGGGCGGGAGATGAGACCCAGTACTTC; CDR3: CASSPGGAGDETQYF
J: TRBJ1-3; size: .; D: .; V: TRBV15; DNA: TGTGCCACCAGCGTCACAGGTAGCTCTGGAAACACCATATATTTT; CDR3: CATSVTGSSGNTIYF
J: TRBJ2-3; size: .; D: TRBD2; V: TRBV4-2; DNA: TGTGCCAGCAGCCAAGCAGCGGGGGTCACAGATACGCAGTATTTT; CDR3: CASSQAAGVTDTQYF
J: TRBJ2-3; size: .; D: .; V: TRBV12-5; DNA: TGTGCTAGTGGTTTGGCCAATACGCAGTATTTT; CDR3: CASGLANTQYF
J: TRBJ1-4; size: few; D: .; V: TRBV28; DNA: TGTGCCAGCGGGTACTCGGCGGGAACTAATGAAAAACTGTTTTTT; CDR3: CASGYSAGTNEKLFF
J: TRBJ1-5; size: few; D: .; V: TRBV20-1; DNA: TGCAGTGCTATCGTTGGACATCGCAATCAGCCCCAGCATTTT; CDR3: CSAIVGHRNQPQHF
J: TRBJ1-4; size: many; D: .; V: TRBV18; DNA: TGTGCCAGCTCACCGACAGCGAGGGGGGAAAAACTGTTTTTT; CDR3: CASSPTARGEKLFF
J: TRBJ2-3; size: few; D: .; V: TRBV24-1; DNA: TGTGCCACCAGTGAATCGCCCTCGGATACGCAGTATTTT; CDR3: CATSESPSDTQYF
J: TRBJ2-5; size: .; D: .; V: TRBV11-2; DNA: TGTGCCAGCAGCTTAGAAATTTGGGGGGAGACCCAGTACTTC; CDR3: CASSLEIWGETQYF
J: TRBJ2-5; size: .; D: .; V: TRBV11-1; DNA: TGTGCCAGCAGCCGGGACTCGGGAGAGACCCAGTACTTC; CDR3: CASSRDSGETQYF
J: TRBJ2-1; size: .; D: TRBD2; V: TRBV29-1; DNA: TGCAGCGGCCTAGCGGGAGGACAGAGTCTGCAGTTCTTC; CDR3: CSGLAGGQSLQFF